The next 8 T cell receptor beta chains were all read from a single sample in a study of blood T cell repertoires in COVID-19. This table comes from immunoSEQ multiplex PCR, and its TCRdb copy is limited to in-frame clones, with some not included. The sample contains a few hundred thousand clones, 80% to 90% of which appear only once. Sequencing was performed on peripheral blood. The receptors come from a man aged 25 to 40 with acute or convalescent COVID-19.

This sequence joins TRBV7-9 and TRBJ2-1; 7 bases are a match to TRBD2. This CDR3 has 17 residues. The V gene end was trimmed by 1 base and the J gene end by 8 bases; junction bases not matched to a gene: 14. Germline CDR1 and CDR2: SEHNR and FQNEAQ (reference sequence). The CDR3 is CASSLGSNGRERHEQFF. The CDR3, as DNA: TGTGCCAGCAGCTTAGGCTCCAATGGGCGGGAGCGCCATGAGCAGTTCTTC.

The chain links TRBV7-2 to TRBJ2-6; no clear D gene. This CDR3 has 14 residues. Germline V lookup: CDR1 SGHTA, CDR2 FQGNSA. Deletions cut 4 bases from V and 2 bases from J, with 6 bases between. Here the CDR3 DNA reads TGTGCCAGCAGCTCCTACCCTGGGGCCAACGTCCTGACTTTC. Translating it yields CASSSYPGANVLTF.

The V and J genes are TRBV6-5 and TRBJ2-3, with a tentative D call TRBD2 (5 bases). This CDR3 region has 14 residues. Germline CDR1 reads MNHEY; CDR2 reads SVGAGI. Trimming took off 7 bases at V and 1 base at J, with 12 bases between the two ends. This CDR3 reads CASTTSRGTDTQYF. CDR3 DNA: TGTGCCAGCACTACCTCGAGGGGCACAGATACGCAGTATTTT.

This clone was seen just once. The V call is TRBV5-1, the J call TRBJ1-6, with a possible D match to TRBD1 (5 bases). This CDR3 region has 14 residues. The germline CDR1 and CDR2 sequences are SGHRS and YFSETQ. The ends were cut back, 4 bases at V and 7 bases at J, with 12 bases in the middle. DNA of the CDR3: TGCGCCAGCAGCCCCGGCGACAGAAATTCACCCCTCCACTTT. It specifies CASSPGDRNSPLHF.

The chain recombines TRBV30 with TRBJ2-3; 8 bases are a match to TRBD2. From germline, CDR1 is GTSNPN and CDR2 SVGIG (reference sequence). V lost 1 base, J lost 1 base, and 4 bases stayed unmatched. CDR3 length: 15 residues. CDR3: CAWSAGTRGTDTQYF. The CDR3 DNA reads as TGTGCCTGGAGTGCCGGGACTAGGGGCACAGATACGCAGTATTTT.

The CDR3 protein is CASSLGGAQRMMGYTF. CDR3 DNA: TGTGCCAGCAGTTTGGGGGGGGCGCAAAGGATGATGGGCTACACCTTC. This chain connects TRBV28 to TRBJ1-2, with D perhaps TRBD1 (6 bases). With 3 bases removed from V and 8 bases from J, the gap between germline ends came to 22 bases. Germline V gene lookup returns CDR1 MDHEN and CDR2 SYDVKM. This CDR3 spans 16 amino acids.

Concerning this clone itself: Other DNA sequences in the same sample also yield this CDR3. This chain links TRBV15 with TRBJ2-7; 8 bases line up with TRBD1. With 0 bases clipped from V and 5 bases from J, the junction kept 6 bases outside the gene matches. The CDR3 is 15 amino acids. CDR1 is LNHNV, CDR2 YYDKDF, per germline (reference sequence). CDR3 nucleotide sequence: TGTGCCACCAGCAGAGATCCAGGGGGCGTGGACGAGCAGTACTTC. Protein: CATSRDPGGVDEQYF.

The chain employs TRBV6-5 and TRBJ1-1; D uncertain. Germline V CDR1 and CDR2: MNHEY, SVGAGI. V was clipped by 10 bases and J by 0 bases, with 12 bases between them. The CDR3 extends over 13 amino acids. The CDR3 bases are TGTGCCACCCTAGAAGGTTTGAACACTGAAGCTTTCTTT. Encoded protein: CATLEGLNTEAFF.